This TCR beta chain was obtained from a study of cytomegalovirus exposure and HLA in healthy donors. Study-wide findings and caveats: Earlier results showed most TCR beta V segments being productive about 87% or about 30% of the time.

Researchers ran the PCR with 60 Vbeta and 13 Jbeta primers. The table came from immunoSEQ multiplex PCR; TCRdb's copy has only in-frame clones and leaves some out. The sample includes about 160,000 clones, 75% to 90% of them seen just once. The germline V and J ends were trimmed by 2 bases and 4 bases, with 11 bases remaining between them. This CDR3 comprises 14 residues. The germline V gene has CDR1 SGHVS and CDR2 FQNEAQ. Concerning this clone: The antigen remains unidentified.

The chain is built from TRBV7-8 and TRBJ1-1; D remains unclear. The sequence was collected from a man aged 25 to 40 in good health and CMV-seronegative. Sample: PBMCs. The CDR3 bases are TGTGCCAGCAGCTTATGGGGAGAAAGCACTGAAGCTTTCTTT. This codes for CASSLWGESTEAFF.